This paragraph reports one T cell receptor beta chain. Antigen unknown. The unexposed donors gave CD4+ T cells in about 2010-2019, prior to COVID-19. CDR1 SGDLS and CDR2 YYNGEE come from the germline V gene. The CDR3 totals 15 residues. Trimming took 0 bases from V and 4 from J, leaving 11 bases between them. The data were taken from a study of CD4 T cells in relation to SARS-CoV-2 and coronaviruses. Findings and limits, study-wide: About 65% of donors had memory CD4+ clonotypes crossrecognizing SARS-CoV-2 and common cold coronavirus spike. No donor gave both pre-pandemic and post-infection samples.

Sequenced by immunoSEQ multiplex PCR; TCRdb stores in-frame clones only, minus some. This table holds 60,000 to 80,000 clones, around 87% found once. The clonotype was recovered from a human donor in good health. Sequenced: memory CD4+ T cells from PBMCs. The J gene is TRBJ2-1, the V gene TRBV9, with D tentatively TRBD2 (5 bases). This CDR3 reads CASSVGGREYNEQFF. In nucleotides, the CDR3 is TGTGCCAGCAGCGTAGGAGGGCGAGAGTACAATGAGCAGTTCTTC.